The 30 T cell receptor beta chains below come from one sample, sequenced in a study of blood T cell repertoires in COVID-19. Data came from immunoSEQ multiplex PCR; TCRdb stores just in-frame clones and leaves some out. The sample holds 250,000 to 400,000 clones; about 91% are singletons and the top ten take around 1.6%. Sequencing used peripheral blood. The receptors shown here come from a woman in her twenties or thirties with COVID-19, enrolled during active disease.

The count of this clone is one. The chain links TRBV6-5 to TRBJ2-5; 11 bases map to TRBD1. The CDR3 has 15 residues. Trimming removed 6 bases from V and 5 bases from J; junction bases left unmatched: 8. CDR1 MNHEY and CDR2 SVGAGI come from the germline V gene. As DNA, the CDR3 is TGTGCCAGCAGCGCCGGGACAGGGGGAAGGGAGACCCAGTACTTC. This codes for CASSAGTGGRETQYF.

This clone was recorded only once. The chain uses TRBV7-2 and TRBJ2-1; 7 bases fit TRBD1. The CDR3 is 13 amino acids. Germline values: CDR1 SGHTA, CDR2 FQGNSA. The V and J ends lost 4 bases and 9 bases, in that order; junction bases with no gene match: 6. CDR3 nucleotide sequence: TGTGCCAGCAGCTACTCAGGGGGTCTTGAGCAGTTCTTC. Amino acid sequence: CASSYSGGLEQFF.

The V call is TRBV2, the J call TRBJ2-1; 9 nucleotides align to TRBD2. This CDR3 spans 14 amino acids. Per the germline V gene, CDR1 is SNHLY and CDR2 is FYNNEI. After removal of 8 bases from V and 4 bases from J, the junction contained 6 bases not matched to a gene. CDR3 coding DNA: TGTGCCAGCGGTAGCGGGGGTGCATACAATGAGCAGTTCTTC. This gives the protein CASGSGGAYNEQFF.

The rearrangement uses TRBV28 and TRBJ1-1; D not resolved. CDR3 size: 12 residues. Trimming left V 5 bases short and J 4 bases short, with 8 bases between. The V gene's germline CDR1 is MDHEN and CDR2 SYDVKM. CDR3: CASSPPGTEAFF. CDR3 sequence (DNA): TGTGCCAGCAGTCCACCCGGCACTGAAGCTTTCTTT.

In its sample, this clone was seen a few times. This chain joins TRBV7-2 and TRBJ2-2; 9 bases are shared with TRBD1. V lost 1 base and J lost 4; bases outside the gene matches: 1. CDR1 is SGHTA and CDR2 is FQGNSA in the germline V gene. The CDR3 has 15 amino acids. As DNA, the CDR3 is TGTGCCAGCAGCTTAGACAGGGGGCTCACCGGGGAGCTGTTTTTT. Protein sequence: CASSLDRGLTGELFF.

The rearrangement uses TRBV27 and TRBJ1-4, with D perhaps TRBD1 (5 bases). This CDR3 spans 15 amino acids. The germline V and J ends were trimmed by 8 bases and 7 bases, with 20 bases remaining between them. CDR1 MNHEY and CDR2 SMNVEV come from the germline V gene (reference sequence). CDR3 in amino acids: CASGYGGALGEKLFF. The CDR3 DNA follows: TGTGCCAGCGGGTACGGCGGGGCTCTGGGTGAAAAACTGTTTTTT.

This clone was detected only once. J is TRBJ2-3 and V is TRBV2; 11 positions match TRBD2. Germline V gives CDR1 SNHLY, CDR2 FYNNEI. The CDR3 is made up of 16 amino acids. V lost 0 bases to trimming and J lost 1 base; unmatched junction nucleotides: 0. The CDR3 DNA sequence: TGTGCCAGCAGTGAAGCGACTAGCGGGGGCACAGATACGCAGTATTTT. Translation gives CASSEATSGGTDTQYF.

The chain is built from TRBV11-3 and TRBJ2-5, with 12 positions matching TRBD1. Germline V gene sequence: CDR1 SGHNT, CDR2 YENEEA. This CDR3 region has 15 residues. Trimming cost V 5 bases and J 5 bases; bases outside gene matches: 6. The DNA of the CDR3 is TGTGCCAGCAGCAAGGGACAGGGGGCGGTCGAGACCCAGTACTTC. This encodes CASSKGQGAVETQYF.

The chain links TRBV7-3 to TRBJ1-3; 8 bases fit TRBD1. J was trimmed by 0 bases and V by 4 bases; bases with no gene match: 8. The germline V gene encodes CDR1 SGHTA and CDR2 FQGTGA. The CDR3 sequence is 17 residues long. CDR3 coding DNA: TGTGCCAGCAGCTCCAAGGACAGGGATTCCTCTGGAAACACCATATATTTT. It encodes CASSSKDRDSSGNTIYF.

The chain links TRBV4-1 to TRBJ1-5; D ambiguous. Germline-derived CDR1 and CDR2 are MGHRA and YSYEKL. V was clipped by 2 bases and J by 2 bases, with 13 bases between them. The CDR3 consists of 16 residues. In DNA form, the CDR3 reads TGCGCCAGCAGCCAAACCCTAGGTCGAGGCAATCAGCCCCAGCATTTT. Protein: CASSQTLGRGNQPQHF.

The CDR3 sequence is CASSPGITSGNTIYF. CDR3 DNA: TGTGCCAGCTCCCCAGGGATTACCTCTGGAAACACCATATATTTT. J is TRBJ1-3 and V is TRBV6-5; the D gene is possibly TRBD1 (5 bases). Trimming removed 8 bases from V and 0 bases from J, with 14 bases in between. The CDR3 sequence is 15 residues long. The germline gives CDR1 MNHEY, CDR2 SVGAGI.

This chain links TRBV2 with TRBJ2-3; possibly TRBD2 for D (6 bases). This CDR3 comprises 16 residues. V lost 6 bases to trimming and J lost 2 bases, with 18 bases between them. Germline V gene data show CDR1 as SNHLY and CDR2 as FYNNEI. CDR3 bases: TGTGCCAGCAGGGAGGGTTCAGGGATTAACACAGATACGCAGTATTTT. It encodes CASREGSGINTDTQYF.

This chain joins TRBV7-8 and TRBJ1-1; 8 bases are a match to TRBD1. CDR1 and CDR2 (germline): SGHVS, FQNEAQ. The CDR3 spans 13 residues. V trimming: 8 bases; J trimming: 5 bases; junction bases outside the gene matches: 7. The CDR3 spells CASGRGLRTEAFF. DNA for the CDR3: TGTGCCAGCGGCAGGGGGCTCAGAACTGAAGCTTTCTTT.

This sequence joins TRBV21-1 and TRBJ1-6. TRBV21-1 is described as a pseudogene. The CDR3 spans 13 residues. The CDR3 nucleotides read TGTGCCAGCAGCAAAGTACCGAGGTCACCCCTCCACTTT. The encoded protein is CASSKVPRSPLHF.

The chain combines TRBV7-9 with TRBJ1-2; the D gene is possibly TRBD1 (6 bases). The germline CDR1 and CDR2 sequences are SEHNR and FQNEAQ (reference sequence). V lost 5 bases and J 8 bases, leaving 18 bases between the germline ends. The CDR3 spans 14 residues. The CDR3 reads CASSTDQGLGGYTF. The DNA of the CDR3 is TGTGCCAGCAGCACCGACCAGGGGCTGGGCGGCTACACCTTC.

The chain couples TRBV7-2 to TRBJ2-5; 13 nucleotides line up with TRBD2. CDR3 length: 17 residues. The J segment lost 7 bases and the V segment lost 1 base, leaving 9 bases of the junction unmatched. Germline CDR1 reads SGHTA; CDR2 reads FQGNSA. CDR3 region: CASSLGTSGGDMGTQYF. The DNA for the CDR3 is TGTGCCAGCAGCTTAGGGACTAGCGGGGGTGACATGGGGACCCAGTACTTC.

The chain links TRBV5-6 to TRBJ2-2; perhaps TRBD2 as D (5 bases). Trimming pared 6 bases from V and 7 bases from J, leaving 16 bases between. Germline CDR1 is SGHDT and CDR2 is YYEEEE. The CDR3 spans 14 residues. The CDR3 region has the DNA TGTGCCAGCACATCAAATCCGAGGGTCGGGGAGCTGTTTTTT. This translates into CASTSNPRVGELFF.

The V call is TRBV2, the J call TRBJ2-1; D gene uncertain. The V gene lost 6 bases and the J gene lost 6 bases, with 12 bases spanning the gap. The CDR3 covers 13 residues. Germline V CDR1 and CDR2: SNHLY, FYNNEI. CDR3 sequence (DNA): TGTGCCAGCAGGGCGGCTAGTATCAATGAGCAGTTCTTC. Protein sequence: CASRAASINEQFF.

V and J are TRBV2 and TRBJ2-5; 7 bases agree with TRBD2. CDR3 length: 14 amino acids. The V gene's germline CDR1 is SNHLY and CDR2 FYNNEI. V dropped 7 bases and J dropped 5; count of bases not matched to a gene: 10. CDR3 nucleotides: TGTGCCAGCAAAGCGGCCGGGGGGTCGGAGACCCAGTACTTC. Protein sequence: CASKAAGGSETQYF.

This clone has only one observation. The rearrangement links TRBV4-3 to TRBJ1-5; D is ambiguous. The CDR3 consists of 14 residues. Trimming took 1 base from V and 5 from J, leaving 9 bases between them. Germline lookup yields CDR1 LGHNA and CDR2 YSLEER. The chain's CDR3 is CASSQGSSYQPQHF. CDR3 in DNA: TGCGCCAGCAGCCAAGGGAGCAGTTATCAGCCCCAGCATTTT.

Only a few counts were recorded for this clone. This chain links TRBV7-2 with TRBJ1-5, with 10 positions matching TRBD1. The CDR3 sequence is 17 residues long. The germline V gene encodes CDR1 SGHTA and CDR2 FQGNSA. V was pared by 5 bases and J by 2 bases, with 9 bases of the junction left unmatched. The CDR3: CASSVGTGALGNQPQHF. The CDR3 coding sequence is TGTGCCAGCAGCGTTGGGACAGGGGCCCTCGGCAATCAGCCCCAGCATTTT.

CDR3 in DNA: TGTGCCAGCAGCTTAGATACAGGGGATGCGTTCTTC. It encodes CASSLDTGDAFF. This chain joins TRBV7-2 and TRBJ2-1, with 7 bases identical to TRBD1. CDR1 is SGHTA, CDR2 FQGNSA, per germline. The CDR3 runs 12 residues. J was trimmed by 15 bases and V by 1 base; bases with no gene match: 6.

This clone has a single count. The gene calls are TRBV7-8 and TRBJ1-4, with D possibly TRBD1 on 6 matching bases. CDR1 is SGHVS, CDR2 FQNEAQ, per germline. The CDR3 spans 13 residues. The V end was cut by 1 base, the J end by 14 bases, with 14 bases between. DNA of the CDR3: TGTGCCAGCAGCTTAGTTGGCAGGGGTGGGCTGTTTTTT. Translation: CASSLVGRGGLFF.

The chain employs TRBV6-5 and TRBJ1-1; D uncertain. V was pared by 7 bases and J by 4 bases, with 13 bases between. The CDR3 is 13 residues long. Per germline, CDR1 MNHEY and CDR2 SVGAGI. The CDR3 loop reads CASMEGTVTEAFF. CDR3 coding DNA: TGTGCCAGCATGGAGGGAACGGTCACTGAAGCTTTCTTT.

The gene calls are TRBV4-1 and TRBJ1-6; 8 bases fit TRBD1. The length of the CDR3 is 16 residues. Germline CDR1 is MGHRA and CDR2 is YSYEKL. Trimming took 2 bases from V and 5 from J; bases not matched to a gene: 5. The CDR3 protein is CASSQTRGRNNSPLHF. Here the CDR3 DNA reads TGCGCCAGCAGCCAAACCAGGGGGCGGAATAATTCACCCCTCCACTTT.

The chain joins TRBV11-2 to TRBJ1-2; the match to TRBD1 covers 9 bases. The length of the CDR3 is 14 residues. Germline assignment: CDR1 SGHAT and CDR2 FQNNGV. The V and J ends lost 4 bases and 4 bases, in that order; junction bases with no gene match: 4. The CDR3 DNA follows: TGTGCCAGCAGCTCCGGGACAGGGATCTATGGCTACACCTTC. It encodes CASSSGTGIYGYTF.

This sequence joins TRBV12-5 and TRBJ1-2, with TRBD1 as a possible D gene (5 bases). CDR1 LGHNT and CDR2 FRNRAP come from the germline V gene. This CDR3 region has 13 residues. V lost 0 bases and J lost 7, with 9 bases in between. The CDR3 reads CASGLVGARGYTF. The DNA of the CDR3 is TGTGCTAGTGGTTTGGTTGGGGCTCGTGGCTACACCTTC.

V gene TRBV6-2 or TRBV6-3 combines with J gene TRBJ2-7; possibly TRBD2 for D (6 bases). From germline, CDR1 is MNHEY and CDR2 SVGEGT. Trimming pared 2 bases from V and 5 bases from J, leaving 31 bases between. The CDR3 contains 20 residues. CDR3 in amino acids: CASSYPVGMGGVFVNDEQYF. DNA for the CDR3: TGTGCCAGCAGTTACCCAGTCGGGATGGGGGGAGTTTTCGTGAACGACGAGCAGTACTTC.

The chain is built from TRBV7-9 and TRBJ1-3, with D perhaps TRBD1 (5 bases). V lost 6 bases, J lost 1 base, and 10 bases lay in between. CDR1 SEHNR and CDR2 FQNEAQ come from the germline V gene (reference sequence). This CDR3 comprises 14 residues. Written as DNA, the CDR3 is TGTGCCAGCAGGCAAGGGGTTTCTGGAAACACCATATATTTT. It is translated as CASRQGVSGNTIYF. Full variable domain (rest looked up from reference TRBV7-9 and TRBJ1-3): DTGVSQNPRHKITKRGQNVTFRCDPISEHNRLYWYRQTLGQGPEFLTYFQNEAQLEKSRLLSDRFSAERPKGSFSTLEIQRTEQGDSAMYLCASRQGVSGNTIYFGEGSWLTVV.

The chain employs TRBV30 and TRBJ1-2, with 8 bases aligning to TRBD1. The germline V gene encodes CDR1 GTSNPN and CDR2 SVGIG (reference sequence). The CDR3 runs to 14 residues. V was pared by 3 bases and J by 5 bases, with 8 bases of the junction left unmatched. The CDR3 nucleotides are TGTGCCTGGAGGACTAGAGGACAGGGTTATGGCTACACCTTC. This gives the protein CAWRTRGQGYGYTF.